This paragraph covers one T cell receptor beta chain sequence. Measured with immunoSEQ multiplex PCR; TCRdb has only the in-frame clones, and not every one. The sample records 720,000 or so clones, roughly 85% being singletons. CDR1 and CDR2 (germline): SGHRS, YFSETQ. CDR3 length: 16 amino acids. With V trimmed by 1 base and J by 8 bases, 10 bases remained unmatched. This entry comes from a study of shared T cell receptors in the human thymus. The same data also went into a second study, on human thymus T cells. In that study: The thymus tissue came from resections taken during corrective heart surgery.

This TCR came from a girl less than two years old with a congenital heart defect. The J gene is TRBJ2-1, the V gene TRBV5-1; 9 positions match TRBD2. Sequencing was carried out using thymocytes. CDR3 region: CASSLQLAGPGDEQFF. The CDR3 DNA follows: TGCGCCAGCAGCTTGCAGCTAGCGGGGCCCGGCGATGAGCAGTTCTTC. Together with reference TRBV5-1 and TRBJ2-1, the CDR3 gives the full variable domain: KAGVTQTPRYLIKTRGQQVTLSCSPISGHRSVSWYQQTPGQGLQFLFEYFSETQRNKGNFPGRFSGRQFSNSRSEMNVSTLELGDSALYLCASSLQLAGPGDEQFFGPGTRLTVL.